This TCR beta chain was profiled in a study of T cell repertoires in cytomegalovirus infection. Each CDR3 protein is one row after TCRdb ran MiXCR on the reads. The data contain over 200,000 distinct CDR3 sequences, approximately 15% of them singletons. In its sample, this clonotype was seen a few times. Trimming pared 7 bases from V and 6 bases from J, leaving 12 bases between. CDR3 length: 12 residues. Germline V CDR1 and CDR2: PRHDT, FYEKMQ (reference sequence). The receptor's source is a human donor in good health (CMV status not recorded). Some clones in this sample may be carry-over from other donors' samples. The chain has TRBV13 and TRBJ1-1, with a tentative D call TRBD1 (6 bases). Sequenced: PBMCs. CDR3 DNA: TGTGCCAGCAACCCGGGGGGCTCTGAAGCTTTCTTT. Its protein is CASNPGGSEAFF.